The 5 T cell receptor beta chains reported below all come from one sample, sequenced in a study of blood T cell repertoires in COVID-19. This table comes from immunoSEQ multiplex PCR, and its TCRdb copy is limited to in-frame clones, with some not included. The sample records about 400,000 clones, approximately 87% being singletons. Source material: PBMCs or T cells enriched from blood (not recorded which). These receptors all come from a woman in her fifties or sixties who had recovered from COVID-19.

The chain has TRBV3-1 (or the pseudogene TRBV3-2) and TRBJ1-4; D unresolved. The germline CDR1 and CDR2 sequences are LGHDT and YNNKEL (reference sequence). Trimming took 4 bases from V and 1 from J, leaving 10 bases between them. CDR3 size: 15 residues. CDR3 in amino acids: CASSLQRGTNEKLFF. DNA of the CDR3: TGTGCCAGCAGCCTCCAGCGAGGAACTAATGAAAAACTGTTTTTT.

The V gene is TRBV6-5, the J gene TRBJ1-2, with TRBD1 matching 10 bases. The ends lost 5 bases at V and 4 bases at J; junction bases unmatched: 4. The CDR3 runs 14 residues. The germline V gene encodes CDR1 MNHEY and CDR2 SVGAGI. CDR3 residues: CASSRTGGVYGYTF. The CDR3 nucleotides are TGTGCCAGCAGTCGGACAGGGGGGGTCTATGGCTACACCTTC.

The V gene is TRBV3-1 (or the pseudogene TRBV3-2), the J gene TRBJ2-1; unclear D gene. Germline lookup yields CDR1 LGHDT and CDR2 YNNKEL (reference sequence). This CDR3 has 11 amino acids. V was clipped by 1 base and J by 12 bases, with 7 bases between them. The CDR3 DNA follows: TGTGCCAGCAGCCAAGGGTCCGGGCAGTTCTTC. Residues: CASSQGSGQFF.

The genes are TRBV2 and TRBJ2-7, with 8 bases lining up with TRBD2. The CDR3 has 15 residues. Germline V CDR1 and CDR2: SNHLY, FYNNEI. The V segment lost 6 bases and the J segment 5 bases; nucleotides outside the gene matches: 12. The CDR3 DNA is TGTGCCAGCAGGGTGACTAGCGCTCGGATCAACGAGCAGTACTTC. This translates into CASRVTSARINEQYF.

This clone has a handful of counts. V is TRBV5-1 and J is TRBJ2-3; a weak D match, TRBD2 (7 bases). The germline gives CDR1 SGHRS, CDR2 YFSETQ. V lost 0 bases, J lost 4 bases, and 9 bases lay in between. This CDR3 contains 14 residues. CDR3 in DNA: TGCGCCAGCAGCTTGGCGGGGGGCGCAGATACGCAGTATTTT. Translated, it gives CASSLAGGADTQYF.